The 20 T cell receptor beta chains below were found in one sample sequenced in a study of blood T cell repertoires in COVID-19. Sequenced by immunoSEQ multiplex PCR; TCRdb stores in-frame clones only, minus some. The profile covers over 350,000 clones, with 70% to 90% appearing a single time and over 1.5% taken by the ten largest. Sequenced material: PBMCs or T cells enriched from blood (not recorded which). These receptors originate from a young woman with acute COVID-19.

This clone appeared once. The chain combines TRBV7-3 with TRBJ2-3, with 8 bases aligning to TRBD1. This CDR3 contains 14 residues. Unmatched junction bases numbered 3, after V lost 4 bases and J lost 3 bases. Per germline, CDR1 SGHTA and CDR2 FQGTGA. The CDR3: CASSSQGGTDTQYF. DNA for the CDR3: TGTGCCAGCAGCTCACAGGGGGGTACAGATACGCAGTATTTT.

The V gene is TRBV5-6, the J gene TRBJ1-4, with D hard to call. Germline CDR1 reads SGHDT; CDR2 reads YYEEEE. CDR3 size: 13 residues. V lost 3 bases and J 8 bases, leaving 11 bases between the germline ends. CDR3 residues: CASSSRLGEKLFF. CDR3 in DNA: TGTGCCAGCAGCTCGAGACTAGGAGAAAAACTGTTTTTT.

The genes are TRBV5-6 and TRBJ1-2; D gene unclear. The V gene lost 0 bases and the J gene lost 5 bases, with 8 bases spanning the gap. CDR1 and CDR2 (germline): SGHDT, YYEEEE. The CDR3 spans 13 residues. Written as DNA, the CDR3 is TGTGCCAGCAGCTTGGGAGGGAGATATGGCTACACCTTC. Translating it yields CASSLGGRYGYTF.

The chain uses TRBV7-9 and TRBJ2-5, with D possibly matching TRBD2 (5 bases). V lost 4 bases and J 5 bases, leaving 14 bases between the germline ends. The CDR3 sequence is 14 residues long. Germline V gene data show CDR1 as SEHNR and CDR2 as FQNEAQ (reference sequence). The CDR3 reads CASSSTFTGETQYF. The CDR3 DNA sequence: TGTGCCAGCAGCTCGACCTTTACGGGGGAGACCCAGTACTTC. Complete variable domain (other parts from reference TRBV7-9 and TRBJ2-5): DTGVSQNPRHKITKRGQNVTFRCDPISEHNRLYWYRQTLGQGPEFLTYFQNEAQLEKSRLLSDRFSAERPKGSFSTLEIQRTEQGDSAMYLCASSSTFTGETQYFGPGTRLLVL.

CDR3 sequence (DNA): TGTGCCAGCAGCGGACGGGACAGAAACACTGAAGCTTTCTTT. This codes for CASSGRDRNTEAFF. V and J are TRBV3-1 (or the pseudogene TRBV3-2) and TRBJ1-1; 7 nucleotides match TRBD1. V was clipped by 5 bases and J by 2 bases; unmatched bases: 5. The CDR3 is 14 amino acids. The germline V gene has CDR1 LGHDT and CDR2 YNNKEL (reference sequence).

The chain carries TRBV4-1 and TRBJ2-2, with D unresolved. This CDR3 comprises 15 residues. Germline V CDR1 and CDR2: MGHRA, YSYEKL. The germline V and J ends were trimmed by 0 bases and 6 bases, with 11 bases remaining between them. CDR3 region: CASSQETAAPGELFF. The CDR3 DNA is TGCGCCAGCAGCCAAGAAACCGCGGCACCCGGGGAGCTGTTTTTT.

The chain carries TRBV21-1 and TRBJ1-3; the table's D call, TRBD1, has no DNA check behind it. TRBV21-1 constitutes a pseudogene. The CDR3 is 14 amino acids. In DNA, the CDR3 is TGTGCCAGCAGCGTCTCCAGGGCTGGAAACACCATATATTTT. As protein: CASSVSRAGNTIYF.

This rearrangement joins TRBV9 to TRBJ1-4; weak D call: TRBD1 (5 bases). Germline CDR1 reads SGDLS; CDR2 reads YYNGEE. The CDR3 extends over 16 amino acids. V lost 3 bases and J 2 bases, leaving 14 bases between the germline ends. CDR3 sequence (DNA): TGTGCCAGCAGCGGGGGATACAGGTTCACTAATGAAAAACTGTTTTTT. Translating gives CASSGGYRFTNEKLFF.

V and J are TRBV19 and TRBJ1-5; possibly TRBD1 for D (5 bases). CDR3 size: 17 residues. Germline V gene data show CDR1 as LNHDA and CDR2 as SQIVND (reference sequence). Trimming removed 3 bases from V and 2 bases from J, with 17 bases in between. CDR3 DNA: TGTGCCAGTAGTATTCCTCAGGGATGGTTAGGCAATCAGCCCCAGCATTTT. This sequence encodes CASSIPQGWLGNQPQHF.

The chain is built from TRBV6-5 and TRBJ2-7, with 8 bases matching TRBD1. From germline, CDR1 is MNHEY and CDR2 SVGAGI. This CDR3 is 14 amino acids long. V was pared by 5 bases and J by 4 bases, with 7 bases of the junction left unmatched. The CDR3 bases are TGTGCCAGCAGTCCGACAGGGGTGGAATACGAGCAGTACTTC. It yields the protein CASSPTGVEYEQYF.

The genes are TRBV3-1 (or the pseudogene TRBV3-2) and TRBJ2-3; 8 nucleotides agree with TRBD2. The CDR3 contains 16 residues. Trimming cost V 0 bases and J 6 bases; bases outside gene matches: 8. Germline values: CDR1 LGHDT, CDR2 YNNKEL (reference sequence). The CDR3 sequence: CASSQEYGGAGDTQYF. DNA of the CDR3: TGTGCCAGCAGCCAAGAATACGGGGGGGCCGGGGATACGCAGTATTTT.

The rearrangement links TRBV3-1 (or the pseudogene TRBV3-2) to TRBJ2-5; 14 positions match TRBD2. This CDR3 region has 18 residues. Per the germline V gene, CDR1 is LGHDT and CDR2 is YNNKEL (reference sequence). V shed 3 bases and J 4 bases; nucleotides not matched to a gene: 10. This CDR3 reads CASSHTGLAGGSRETQYF. Here the CDR3 DNA reads TGTGCCAGCAGCCACACAGGACTAGCGGGGGGATCCCGAGAGACCCAGTACTTC.

This chain joins TRBV13 and TRBJ2-5; D is uncertain. This CDR3 is built from 12 residues. V lost 6 bases, J lost 3 bases, and 8 bases lay in between. In germline, CDR1 is PRHDT, CDR2 FYEKMQ (reference sequence). The CDR3 here is CASRVAEETQYF. CDR3 nucleotide sequence: TGTGCCAGCAGAGTAGCAGAAGAGACCCAGTACTTC. Based on the CDR3 plus reference TRBV13 and TRBJ2-5, the full variable domain is AAGVIQSPRHLIKEKRETATLKCYPIPRHDTVYWYQQGPGQDPQFLISFYEKMQSDKGSIPDRFSAQQFSDYHSELNMSSLELGDSALYFCASRVAEETQYFGPGTRLLVL.

This rearrangement joins TRBV2 to TRBJ2-3, with 7 positions matching TRBD2. The length of the CDR3 is 13 residues. Germline trimming cut 6 bases from V and 3 bases from J; bases unmatched to any gene: 3. Germline V CDR1 and CDR2: SNHLY, FYNNEI. The DNA for the CDR3 is TGTGCCAGCAGCACTAGCGAAACAGATACGCAGTATTTT. Translation gives CASSTSETDTQYF. Drawing the rest from reference TRBV2 and TRBJ2-3, the complete variable domain is EPEVTQTPSHQVTQMGQEVILRCVPISNHLYFYWYRQILGQKVEFLVSFYNNEISEKSEIFDDQFSVERPDGSNFTLKIRSTKLEDSAMYFCASSTSETDTQYFGPGTRLTVL.

The chain joins TRBV9 to TRBJ1-5; D remains unclear. This CDR3 comprises 13 residues. V was pared by 0 bases and J by 5 bases, with 6 bases between. CDR1 SGDLS and CDR2 YYNGEE come from the germline V gene. The CDR3 sequence is CASSVGRDQPQHF. For the CDR3, the DNA is TGTGCCAGCAGCGTAGGACGGGATCAGCCCCAGCATTTT.

The rearrangement joins TRBV28 to TRBJ2-7, with TRBD2 matching over 8 bases. This CDR3 has 17 amino acids. Germline loops: CDR1 MDHEN, CDR2 SYDVKM. Germline trimming cut 4 bases from V and 7 bases from J; bases unmatched to any gene: 18. Here the CDR3 DNA reads TGTGCCAGCAGTTATGCCGCTTTCAGCGGGAGATTCCGGGAGCAGTACTTC. Residues: CASSYAAFSGRFREQYF.

V gene TRBV5-5 combines with J gene TRBJ1-5, with D tentatively TRBD1 (6 bases). Germline V gene lookup returns CDR1 SGHKS and CDR2 YYEKEE (reference sequence). V was trimmed by 5 bases and J by 7 bases, leaving 22 bases between them. This CDR3 is built from 16 residues. CDR3 DNA sequence: TGTGCCAGCAGTCCAAGGGGGGGAACTGAACGACAGCCCCAGCATTTT. Residues: CASSPRGGTERQPQHF.

The V call is TRBV6-5, the J call TRBJ1-1, with a possible D match to TRBD1 (5 bases). Looked up from germline, CDR1 is MNHEY and CDR2 is SVGAGI. This CDR3 has 13 amino acids. V lost 7 bases and J lost 5, with 14 bases in between. As DNA, the CDR3 is TGTGCCAGCATCCGGGACTGGAGTACTGAAGCTTTCTTT. Translating it yields CASIRDWSTEAFF.

This clone came up once. This CDR3 is also generated by other DNA sequences in the sample. The V and J genes are TRBV6-5 and TRBJ1-4; the match to TRBD1 covers 8 bases. The V gene end was trimmed by 4 bases and the J gene end by 7 bases; junction bases not matched to a gene: 5. The CDR3 has 14 residues. In germline, CDR1 is MNHEY, CDR2 SVGAGI. In DNA form, the CDR3 reads TGTGCCAGCAGTTCCGGACAGGGCGGTGAAAAACTGTTTTTT. Translated, it gives CASSSGQGGEKLFF.

The table lists this clone with a count of one. This rearrangement joins TRBV3-1 (or the pseudogene TRBV3-2) to TRBJ2-3; 10 nucleotides match TRBD2. CDR1 and CDR2 (germline): LGHDT, YNNKEL (reference sequence). J lost 7 bases, V lost 2 bases, and 6 bases had no gene match. CDR3 size: 15 residues. In DNA, the CDR3 is TGTGCCAGCAGCCAAAAAAGCGGGAGGGAATATACGCAGTATTTT. Translated, it gives CASSQKSGREYTQYF.